This T cell receptor (beta chain) stems from a study of Ad26.COV2.S vaccination and SARS-CoV-2 variants. Overall study: Donor allocation was to the COV1001 Ad26.COV2.S trial arm.

This clone was observed once. Noted treatment: 15 to 20 received Ad26.COV2.S at low or high dose, single or two shots; 5 received placebo; per-sample allocation not given. Each sample was drawn 63 days after the first injection (of vaccine or placebo). At a Boston site, the person donating was an adult of 18-55 years. The table came from immunoSEQ multiplex PCR; TCRdb's copy has only in-frame clones and leaves some out. The sample lists hundreds of thousands of clones; around 90% were seen once. The CDR3 has 14 amino acids. CDR1 and CDR2 from the germline V gene are DFQATT and SNEGSKA (reference sequence). Trimming left V 3 bases short and J 4 bases short, with 13 bases between.

The origin of this receptor is a person between 18 and 60 years old who received the Ad26.COV2.S COVID-19 vaccine or a placebo. The sequenced sample was peripheral blood, obtained in a trial of Ad26.COV2.S vaccine versus placebo. V is TRBV20-1 and J is TRBJ1-3, with D possibly matching TRBD1 (6 bases). The CDR3 sequence: CSASAQGPGNTIYF. In DNA form, the CDR3 reads TGCAGTGCTAGTGCTCAGGGGCCAGGAAACACCATATATTTT.